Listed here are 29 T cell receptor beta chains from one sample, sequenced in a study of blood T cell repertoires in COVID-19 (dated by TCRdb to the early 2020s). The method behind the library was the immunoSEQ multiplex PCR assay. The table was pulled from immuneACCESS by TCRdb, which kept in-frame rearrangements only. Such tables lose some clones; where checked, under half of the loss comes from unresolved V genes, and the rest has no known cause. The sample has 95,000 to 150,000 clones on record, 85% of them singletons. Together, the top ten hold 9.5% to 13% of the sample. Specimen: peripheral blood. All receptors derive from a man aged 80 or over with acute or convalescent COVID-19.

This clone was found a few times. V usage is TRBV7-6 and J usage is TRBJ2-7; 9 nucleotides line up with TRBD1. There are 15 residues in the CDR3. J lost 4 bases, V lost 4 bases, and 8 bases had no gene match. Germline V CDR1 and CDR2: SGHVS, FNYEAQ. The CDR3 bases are TGTGCCAGCAGCTACCGACAGGGGGAAGGGTACGAGCAGTACTTC. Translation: CASSYRQGEGYEQYF.

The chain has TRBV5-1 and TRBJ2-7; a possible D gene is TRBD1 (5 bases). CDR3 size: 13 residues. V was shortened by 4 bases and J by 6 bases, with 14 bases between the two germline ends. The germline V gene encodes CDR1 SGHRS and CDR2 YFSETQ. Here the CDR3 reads CASSAQGNGEQYF. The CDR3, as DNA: TGCGCCAGCAGCGCCCAGGGAAATGGCGAGCAGTACTTC.

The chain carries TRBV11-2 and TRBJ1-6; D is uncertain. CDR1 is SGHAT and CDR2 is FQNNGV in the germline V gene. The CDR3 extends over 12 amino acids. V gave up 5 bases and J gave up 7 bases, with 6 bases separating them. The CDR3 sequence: CASSLQNSPLHF. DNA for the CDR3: TGTGCCAGCAGCCTTCAGAATTCACCCCTCCACTTT.

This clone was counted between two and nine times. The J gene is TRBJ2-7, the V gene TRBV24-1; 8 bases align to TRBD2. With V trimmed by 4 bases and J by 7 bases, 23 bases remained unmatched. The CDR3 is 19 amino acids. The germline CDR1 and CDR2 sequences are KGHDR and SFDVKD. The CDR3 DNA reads TGTGCCACCAGTGACCGGCGGACAGCAACGGGAGGGTCTACGGGGGAGCAGTACTTC. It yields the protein CATSDRRTATGGSTGEQYF.

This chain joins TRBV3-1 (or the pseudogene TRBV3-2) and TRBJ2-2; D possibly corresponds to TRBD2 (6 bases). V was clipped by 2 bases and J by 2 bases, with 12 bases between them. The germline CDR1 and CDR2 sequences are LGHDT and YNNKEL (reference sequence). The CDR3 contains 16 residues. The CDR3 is CASSQNSRGNTGELFF. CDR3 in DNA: TGTGCCAGCAGCCAAAACTCGCGGGGCAACACCGGGGAGCTGTTTTTT.

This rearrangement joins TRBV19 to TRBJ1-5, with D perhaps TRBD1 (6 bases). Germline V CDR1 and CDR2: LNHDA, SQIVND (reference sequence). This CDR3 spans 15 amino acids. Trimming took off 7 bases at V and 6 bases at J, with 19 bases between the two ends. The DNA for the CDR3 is TGTGCCAGTACTCCCGGGGGGGGGCGGACTCAGCCCCAGCATTTT. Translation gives CASTPGGGRTQPQHF.

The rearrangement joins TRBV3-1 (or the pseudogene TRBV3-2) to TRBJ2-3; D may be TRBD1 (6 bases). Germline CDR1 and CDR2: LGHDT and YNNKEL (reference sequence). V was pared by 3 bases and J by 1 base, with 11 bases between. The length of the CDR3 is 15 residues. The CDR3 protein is CASSHHREGTDTQYF. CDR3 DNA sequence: TGTGCCAGCAGCCACCACAGGGAAGGCACAGATACGCAGTATTTT.

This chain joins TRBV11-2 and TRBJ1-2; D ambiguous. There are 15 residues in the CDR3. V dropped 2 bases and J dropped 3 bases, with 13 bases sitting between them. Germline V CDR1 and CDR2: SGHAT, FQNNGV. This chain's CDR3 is CASSLIGGWYYGYTF. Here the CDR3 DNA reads TGTGCCAGCAGCTTAATCGGAGGCTGGTACTATGGCTACACCTTC.

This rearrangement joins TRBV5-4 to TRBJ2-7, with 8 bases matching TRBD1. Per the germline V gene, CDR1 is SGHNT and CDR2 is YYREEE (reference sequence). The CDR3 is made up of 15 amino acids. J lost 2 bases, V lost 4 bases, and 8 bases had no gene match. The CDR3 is CASSLGQGATYEQYF. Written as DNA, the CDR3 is TGTGCCAGCAGCCTGGGGCAGGGGGCGACCTACGAGCAGTACTTC.

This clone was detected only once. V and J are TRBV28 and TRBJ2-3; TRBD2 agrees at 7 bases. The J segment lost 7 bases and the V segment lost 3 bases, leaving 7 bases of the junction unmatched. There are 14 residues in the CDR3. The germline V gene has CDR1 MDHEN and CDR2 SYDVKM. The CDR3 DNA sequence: TGTGCCAGCAGTTTCTCTGGGAGGGGAAATACGCAGTATTTT. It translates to CASSFSGRGNTQYF. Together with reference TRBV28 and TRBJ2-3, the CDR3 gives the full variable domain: DVKVTQSSRYLVKRTGEKVFLECVQDMDHENMFWYRQDPGLGLRLIYFSYDVKMKEKGDIPEGYSVSREKKERFSLILESASTNQTSMYLCASSFSGRGNTQYFGPGTRLTVL.

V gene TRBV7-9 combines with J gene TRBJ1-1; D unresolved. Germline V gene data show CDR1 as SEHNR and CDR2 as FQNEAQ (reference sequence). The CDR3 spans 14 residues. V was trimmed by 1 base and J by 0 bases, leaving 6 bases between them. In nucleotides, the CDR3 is TGTGCCAGCAGCTTAGACATTTTGAACACTGAAGCTTTCTTT. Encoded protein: CASSLDILNTEAFF. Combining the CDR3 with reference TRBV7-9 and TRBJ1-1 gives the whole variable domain DTGVSQNPRHKITKRGQNVTFRCDPISEHNRLYWYRQTLGQGPEFLTYFQNEAQLEKSRLLSDRFSAERPKGSFSTLEIQRTEQGDSAMYLCASSLDILNTEAFFGQGTRLTVV.

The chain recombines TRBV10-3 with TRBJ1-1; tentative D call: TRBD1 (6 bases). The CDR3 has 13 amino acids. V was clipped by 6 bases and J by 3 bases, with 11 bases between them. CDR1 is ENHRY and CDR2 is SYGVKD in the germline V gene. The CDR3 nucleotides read TGTGCCATCAGGGACAGCCGGGACACTGAAGCTTTCTTT. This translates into CAIRDSRDTEAFF.

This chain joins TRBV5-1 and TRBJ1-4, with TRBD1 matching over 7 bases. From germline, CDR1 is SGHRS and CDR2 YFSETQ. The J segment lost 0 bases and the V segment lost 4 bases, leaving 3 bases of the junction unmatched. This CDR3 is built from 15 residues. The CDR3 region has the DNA TGCGCCAGCAGCGCTACAGGGGCAACTAATGAAAAACTGTTTTTT. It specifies CASSATGATNEKLFF.

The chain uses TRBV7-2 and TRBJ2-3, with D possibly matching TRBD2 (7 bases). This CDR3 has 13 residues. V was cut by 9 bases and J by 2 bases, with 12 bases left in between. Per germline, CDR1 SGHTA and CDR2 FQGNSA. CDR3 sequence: CARGGGYTDTQYF. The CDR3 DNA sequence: TGTGCCAGAGGGGGGGGGTACACAGATACGCAGTATTTT.

CDR3 DNA sequence: TGTGCCAGCAACCCGGGTCTCACTCCCGGGGAGCTGTTTTTT. Protein product: CASNPGLTPGELFF. The chain has TRBV5-6 and TRBJ2-2; D remains ambiguous. Germline-derived CDR1 and CDR2 are SGHDT and YYEEEE. The CDR3 totals 14 residues. With 6 bases removed from V and 6 bases from J, the gap between germline ends came to 15 bases.

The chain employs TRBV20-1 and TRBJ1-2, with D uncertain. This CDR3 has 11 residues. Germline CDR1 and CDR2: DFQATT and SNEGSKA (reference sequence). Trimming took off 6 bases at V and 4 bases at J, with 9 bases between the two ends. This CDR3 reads CSAAGPYGYTF. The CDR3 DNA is TGCAGTGCCGCGGGCCCCTATGGCTACACCTTC.

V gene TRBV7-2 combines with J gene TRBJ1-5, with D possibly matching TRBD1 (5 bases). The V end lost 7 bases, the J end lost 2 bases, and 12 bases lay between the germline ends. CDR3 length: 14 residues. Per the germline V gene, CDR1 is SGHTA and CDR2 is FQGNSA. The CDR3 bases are TGTGCCAGCAACCAGGGCTGGGGCAATCAGCCCCAGCATTTT. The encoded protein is CASNQGWGNQPQHF.

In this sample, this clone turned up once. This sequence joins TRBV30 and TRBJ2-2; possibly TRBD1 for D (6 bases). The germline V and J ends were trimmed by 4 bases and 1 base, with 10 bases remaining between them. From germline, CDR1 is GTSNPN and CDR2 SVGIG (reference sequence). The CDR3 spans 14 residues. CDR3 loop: CAWTRTVNTGELFF. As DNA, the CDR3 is TGTGCCTGGACCCGGACAGTGAACACCGGGGAGCTGTTTTTT.

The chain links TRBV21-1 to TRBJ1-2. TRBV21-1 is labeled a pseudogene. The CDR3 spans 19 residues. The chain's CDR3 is CASSKKFLAELLCGGGYTF. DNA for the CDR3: TGTGCCAGCAGCAAAAAGTTTTTGGCGGAACTACTCTGCGGGGGTGGCTACACCTTC.

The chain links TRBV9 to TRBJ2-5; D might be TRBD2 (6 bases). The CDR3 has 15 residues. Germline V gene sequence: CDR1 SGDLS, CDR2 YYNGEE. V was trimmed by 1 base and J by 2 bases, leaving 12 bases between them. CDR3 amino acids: CASSVLGSGQETQYF. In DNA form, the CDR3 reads TGTGCCAGCAGCGTACTGGGTAGCGGTCAAGAGACCCAGTACTTC.

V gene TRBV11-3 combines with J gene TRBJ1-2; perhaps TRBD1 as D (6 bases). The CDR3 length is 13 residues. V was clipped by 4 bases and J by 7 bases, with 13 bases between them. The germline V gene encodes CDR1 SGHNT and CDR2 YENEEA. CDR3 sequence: CASSSTTGSGYTF. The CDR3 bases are TGTGCCAGCAGCTCCACGACAGGATCTGGCTACACCTTC.

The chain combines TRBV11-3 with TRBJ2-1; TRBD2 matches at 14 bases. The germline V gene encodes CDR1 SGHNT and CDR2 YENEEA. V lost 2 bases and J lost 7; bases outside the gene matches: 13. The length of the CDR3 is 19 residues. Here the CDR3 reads CASSLSGTSGGKVGNEQFF. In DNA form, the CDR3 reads TGTGCCAGCAGCTTAAGTGGGACTAGCGGGGGTAAGGTGGGTAATGAGCAGTTCTTC.

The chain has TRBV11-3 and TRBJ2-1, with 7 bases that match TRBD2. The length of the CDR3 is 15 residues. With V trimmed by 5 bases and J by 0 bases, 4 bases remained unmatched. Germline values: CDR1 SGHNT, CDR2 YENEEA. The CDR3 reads CASSLSGDSYNEQFF. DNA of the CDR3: TGTGCCAGCAGCCTGAGCGGGGACTCCTACAATGAGCAGTTCTTC. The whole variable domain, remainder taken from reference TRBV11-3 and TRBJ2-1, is EAGVVQSPRYKIIEKKQPVAFWCNPISGHNTLYWYLQNLGQGPELLIRYENEEAVDDSQLPKDRFSAERLKGVDSTLKIQPAELGDSAVYLCASSLSGDSYNEQFFGPGTRLTVL.

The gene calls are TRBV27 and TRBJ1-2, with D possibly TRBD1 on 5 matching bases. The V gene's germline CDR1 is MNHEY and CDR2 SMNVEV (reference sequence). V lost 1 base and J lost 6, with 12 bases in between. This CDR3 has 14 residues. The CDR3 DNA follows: TGTGCCAGCAGTTTATGGGGCAGGGATGATGGCTACACCTTC. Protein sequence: CASSLWGRDDGYTF.

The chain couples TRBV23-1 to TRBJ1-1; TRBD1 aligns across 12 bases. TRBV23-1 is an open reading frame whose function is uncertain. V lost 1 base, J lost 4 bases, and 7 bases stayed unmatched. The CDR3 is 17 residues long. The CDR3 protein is CASSQLGQGAAGTEAFF. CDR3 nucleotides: TGCGCCAGCAGTCAATTGGGACAGGGGGCGGCTGGCACTGAAGCTTTCTTT.

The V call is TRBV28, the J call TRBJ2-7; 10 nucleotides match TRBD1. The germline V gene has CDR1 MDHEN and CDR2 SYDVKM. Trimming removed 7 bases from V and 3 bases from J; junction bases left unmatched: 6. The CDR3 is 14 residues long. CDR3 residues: CASIRTGGNYEQYF. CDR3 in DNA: TGTGCCAGCATCCGGACAGGGGGTAACTACGAGCAGTACTTC.

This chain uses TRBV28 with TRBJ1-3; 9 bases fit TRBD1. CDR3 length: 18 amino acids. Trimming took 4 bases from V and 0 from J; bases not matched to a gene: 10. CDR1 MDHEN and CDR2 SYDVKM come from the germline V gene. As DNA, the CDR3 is TGTGCCAGCAGTTCCCTCCGCGACAGGGGGTTCTCTGGAAACACCATATATTTT. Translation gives CASSSLRDRGFSGNTIYF. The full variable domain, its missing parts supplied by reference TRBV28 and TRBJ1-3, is DVKVTQSSRYLVKRTGEKVFLECVQDMDHENMFWYRQDPGLGLRLIYFSYDVKMKEKGDIPEGYSVSREKKERFSLILESASTNQTSMYLCASSSLRDRGFSGNTIYFGEGSWLTVV.

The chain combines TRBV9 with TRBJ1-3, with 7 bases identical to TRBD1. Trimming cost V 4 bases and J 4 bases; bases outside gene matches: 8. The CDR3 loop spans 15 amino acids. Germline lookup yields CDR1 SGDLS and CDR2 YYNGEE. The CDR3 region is CASSTRGQEGNTIYF. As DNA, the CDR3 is TGTGCCAGCAGCACACGAGGACAGGAAGGAAACACCATATATTTT.

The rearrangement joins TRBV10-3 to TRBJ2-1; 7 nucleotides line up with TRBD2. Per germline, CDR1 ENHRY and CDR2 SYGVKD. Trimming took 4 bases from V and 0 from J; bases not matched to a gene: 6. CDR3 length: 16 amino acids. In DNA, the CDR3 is TGTGCCATCAGTGGGTCAGCGGGGAGCTCCTACAATGAGCAGTTCTTC. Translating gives CAISGSAGSSYNEQFF.